Listed below are T cell receptor beta chains from one sample, sequenced in a study of spatial heterogeneity in lung cancer. TCRdb reprocessed the 5' RACE reads via MiXCR and lists one record per CDR3 protein. The repertoire holds a few thousand distinct CDR3 sequences, with about a fifth as singletons. The material sequenced was PBMCs, taken at surgery. The origin of the receptors is a male donor with early-stage non-small cell lung cancer. CDR3s include the opening cysteine and the closing phenylalanine or tryptophan. Fields, in order: D gene, clone size, J gene, V gene, CDR3 DNA, CDR3 protein. D genes are given only for firm matches. Some rows have no size entry. The others give once, few or many, or a class for an expanded clone.

>NA|medium-sized|TRBJ1-5|TRBV4-2
TGTGCCAGCAGCCAAGATGGCCGAGCAAATCAGCCCCAGCATTTT
CASSQDGRANQPQHF
>NA|few|TRBJ2-5|TRBV19
TGTGCCAGTAGTAGGGGGGCCCAGCGCCTCCAAGAGACCCAGTACTTC
CASSRGAQRLQETQYF
>TRBD1|NA|TRBJ2-4|TRBV11-3
TGTGCCAGCAGCTTAGATTTTTCGGGACAGCGAAACAAAAACATTCGGTACTTC
CASSLDFSGQRNKNIRYF
>TRBD2|few|TRBJ2-3|TRBV25-1
TGTGCCAGCGGCGTTGGAGCGGGGGATACAGATACGCAGTATTTT
CASGVGAGDTDTQYF
>NA|many|TRBJ2-7|TRBV5-4
TGTGCCAGCAGCTTGGGCGACAGCTCCTACGAGCAGTACTTC
CASSLGDSSYEQYF
>TRBD1|medium-sized|TRBJ2-7|TRBV6-5
TGTGCCAGCAGTGAAGGGGGCTTAAGTTCCTACGAGCAGTACTTC
CASSEGGLSSYEQYF
>NA|medium-sized|TRBJ2-3|TRBV5-4
TGTGCCAGCAGCTACGCGGGGGCCGCAGATACGCAGTATTTT
CASSYAGAADTQYF
>NA|few|TRBJ2-5|TRBV2
TGTGCCAGGGGGCGGGGACAAGGCCAAGAGACCCAGTACTTC
CARGRGQGQETQYF
>TRBD1|once|TRBJ2-3|TRBV12-3/TRBV12-4
TGTGCCAGCTGCCAGGGGGCCCGCCAGTATTTT
CASCQGARQYF
>NA|medium-sized|TRBJ2-1|TRBV27
TGTGCCAGCCTACAGGGAAATGAGCAGTTCTTC
CASLQGNEQFF
>NA|NA|TRBJ1-6|TRBV7-3
TGTGCCAGCAGCTTCGGAGAGGCTAATTCACCCCTCCACTTT
CASSFGEANSPLHF
>TRBD2|medium-sized|TRBJ2-7|TRBV30
TGTGCCTGGAGCCGATTAACTAGCGGGGGGACCTACGAGCAGTACTTC
CAWSRLTSGGTYEQYF
>TRBD2|few|TRBJ2-7|TRBV20-1
TGCAGTGCTACGGGGACTAGCGGGAGGACCCCCTACGAGCAGTACTTC
CSATGTSGRTPYEQYF
>TRBD1|medium-sized|TRBJ1-2|TRBV12-3/TRBV12-4
TGTGCCAGCAGTTTCAATTTGAGACAGGGGAGTACCTATGGCTACACCTTC
CASSFNLRQGSTYGYTF
>NA|few|TRBJ2-3|TRBV29-1
TGCAGCGTTTCGGAGGGAGGCACAGATACGCAGTATTTT
CSVSEGGTDTQYF
>TRBD1|NA|TRBJ1-1|TRBV4-3
TGCGCCAGCAGCCAACAGACAGGGGGTGAAGCTTTCTTT
CASSQQTGGEAFF
>NA|many|TRBJ2-4|TRBV4-2
TGTGCCAGTTCGGGTCTAGCCAAAAACATTCAGTACTTC
CASSGLAKNIQYF
>TRBD2|NA|TRBJ2-2|TRBV20-1
TGCAGTGCAAAACTAGCGGGAGGACGCACCGGGGAGCTGTTTTTT
CSAKLAGGRTGELFF
>NA|medium-sized|TRBJ2-7|TRBV6-5
TGTGCCAGCGGTGTGACTTCCATGGCCTTCGAGCAGTACTTC
CASGVTSMAFEQYF
>NA|hyperexpanded|TRBJ1-1|TRBV29-1
TGCAGCGTTGTTGAGACCGACACTGAAGCTTTCTTT
CSVVETDTEAFF
>TRBD1|few|TRBJ2-7|TRBV4-1
TGCGCCAGCAGCCACCCTACCGGGACAGGCGCCTACGAGCAGTACTTC
CASSHPTGTGAYEQYF
>NA|medium-sized|TRBJ1-5|TRBV28
TGTGCCAGCAGTGAGGTTGGGAATCAGCCCCAGCATTTT
CASSEVGNQPQHF